This entry concerns a single T cell receptor (beta chain). These data belong to a study of blood T cell repertoires in COVID-19. Germline loops: CDR1 MDHEN, CDR2 SYDVKM. The CDR3 runs 14 residues. With 2 bases removed from V and 2 bases from J, the gap between germline ends came to 7 bases. Using immunoSEQ multiplex PCR, the repertoire was profiled, and TCRdb retains in-frame clones only, with some absent. The repertoire consists of some 160,000 clones, with around 90% occurring once and the leading ten covering roughly 5%. The sequencing input was peripheral blood. The TCR comes from a young man with COVID-19, enrolled during active disease. This chain uses TRBV28 with TRBJ1-3; D ambiguous. CDR3 in amino acids: CASSLRRTGNTIYF. Written as DNA, the CDR3 is TGTGCCAGCAGTTTAAGGCGGACTGGAAACACCATATATTTT.